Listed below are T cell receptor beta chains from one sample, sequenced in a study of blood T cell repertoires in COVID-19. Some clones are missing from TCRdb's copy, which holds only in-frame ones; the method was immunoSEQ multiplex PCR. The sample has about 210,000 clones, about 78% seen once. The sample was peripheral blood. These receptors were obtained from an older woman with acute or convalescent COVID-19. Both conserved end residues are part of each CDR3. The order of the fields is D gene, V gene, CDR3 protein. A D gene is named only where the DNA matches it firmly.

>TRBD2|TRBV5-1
CASSLVVGGSETQYF
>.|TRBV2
CASSEGHSRELFF
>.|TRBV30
CAWSSAVEMYF
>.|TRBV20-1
CSASTGSSYNEQFF
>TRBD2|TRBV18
CASSHTSGGGTDTQYF
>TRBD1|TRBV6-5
CASRLGTGFSGYTF
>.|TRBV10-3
CAISVEGNYGYTF
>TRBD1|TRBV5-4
CASSFGTGVGTGELFF
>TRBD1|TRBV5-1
CASSLGRTGQETQYF
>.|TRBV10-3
CASFGSSEEAFF
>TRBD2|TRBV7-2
CASSFLSPGGAGDTQYF
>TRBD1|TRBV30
CAGAWGTGPPRTNEKLFF
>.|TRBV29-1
CSVQVHTNEKLFF
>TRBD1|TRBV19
CASSMRTGTGVEELFF
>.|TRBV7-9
CASIPLGDNTEAFF
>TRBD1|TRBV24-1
CATSDGTGSMGNEQFF
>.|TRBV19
CASSIGTGLYGYTF
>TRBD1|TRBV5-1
CASSFGQGNEKLFF
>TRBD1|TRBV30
CAWSVLMTGSKRPEAFF
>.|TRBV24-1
CATSDGAGTSYGYTF
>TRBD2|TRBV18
CASSPRTSGGPNTGELFF
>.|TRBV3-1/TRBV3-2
CASSSPNGDEQFF